A selection of T cell receptor beta chains follows, all from one sample in a study of shared clonotypes between healthy human individuals. TCRdb's copy holds only in-frame clones and misses some; the assay was immunoSEQ multiplex PCR. The sample gives 450,000 to 500,000 clones, approximately 82% of which show up once; around 12% is in the top ten. Material: PBMCs. The source is a woman between 35 and 50 years old in good health. Some clones in this sample may be carry-over from other donors' samples. CDR3s include the opening cysteine and the closing phenylalanine or tryptophan. D genes are given only for firm matches. The size field is filled for only some rows; it gives once, few, many or a size class.

>TRBJ2-2|NA|TRBV11-1|TRBD1
CASSYDRGPGELFF
TGTGCCAGCAGCTACGACAGGGGTCCCGGGGAGCTGTTTTTT
>TRBJ2-3|NA|TRBV4-1|TRBD2
CASSQDSTSARLSDTQYF
TGCGCCAGCAGCCAAGATTCCACTAGCGCACGACTTTCAGATACGCAGTATTTT
>TRBJ2-1|NA|TRBV9|TRBD2
CASSASGSYEQFF
TGTGCCAGCTCGGCTAGCGGGAGCTATGAGCAGTTCTTC
>TRBJ2-1|once|TRBV30|TRBD2
CAWSALAGGFNEQFF
TGTGCCTGGAGTGCTTTAGCGGGAGGGTTCAATGAGCAGTTCTTC
>TRBJ1-1|NA|TRBV13|TRBD1
CASSLTGMDTEAFF
TGTGCCAGCAGCTTGACAGGGATGGACACTGAAGCTTTCTTT
>TRBJ2-2|few|TRBV7-3|TRBD2
CASSSGLANTGELFF
TGTGCCAGCAGCTCTGGACTAGCGAACACCGGGGAGCTGTTTTTT
>TRBJ2-3|NA|TRBV10-3|NA
CATSPGIGTDTQYF
TGTGCCACAAGTCCCGGTATAGGTACAGATACGCAGTATTTT
>TRBJ2-5|NA|TRBV7-9|TRBD1
CASSLPTGAGTQYF
TGTGCCAGCAGCCTCCCGACAGGGGCGGGGACCCAGTACTTC
>TRBJ2-2|NA|TRBV11-2|TRBD2
CASSLVSGLANTGELFF
TGTGCCAGCAGCTTAGTATCGGGACTAGCGAACACCGGGGAGCTGTTTTTT
>TRBJ2-7|NA|TRBV5-6|NA
CASTAGYEQYF
TGTGCCAGCACCGCAGGCTACGAGCAGTACTTC
>TRBJ2-2|NA|TRBV29-1|TRBD2
CSGLAGGNTGELFF
TGCAGCGGCTTAGCGGGGGGGAACACCGGGGAGCTGTTTTTT
>TRBJ2-3|NA|TRBV11-2|TRBD2
CASSLAGRTDTQYF
TGTGCCAGCAGCCTAGCGGGGCGCACAGATACGCAGTATTTT
>TRBJ2-3|NA|TRBV1|NA
CTSSQDTRESTDTQYF
TGCACCAGCAGCCAAGATACGCGGGAGAGCACAGATACGCAGTATTTT
>TRBJ2-3|NA|TRBV7-3|NA
CASSLWGPTDTQYF
TGTGCCAGCAGCTTGTGGGGGCCCACAGATACGCAGTATTTT
>TRBJ2-1|once|TRBV2|TRBD2
CASSGTSGYNEQFF
TGTGCCAGCAGTGGGACTAGCGGCTACAATGAGCAGTTCTTC
>TRBJ1-5|few|TRBV18|NA
CASSWNQPQHF
TGTGCCAGCTCTTGGAATCAGCCCCAGCATTTT
>TRBJ1-2|NA|TRBV6-1|TRBD1
CASSEGQGLYGYTF
TGTGCCAGCAGTGAGGGACAGGGGCTCTATGGCTACACCTTC
>TRBJ2-3|NA|TRBV2|NA
CASSEYRGTDTQYF
TGTGCCAGCAGTGAATACAGGGGCACAGATACGCAGTATTTT
>TRBJ2-7|NA|TRBV4-2|NA
CASSQEKGSIYEQYF
TGTGCCAGCAGCCAAGAGAAAGGTTCGATCTACGAGCAGTACTTC
>TRBJ2-1|NA|TRBV27|TRBD2
CASSLYRGTRLAGYNEQFF
TGTGCCAGCAGTTTATATAGGGGCACGAGGCTAGCGGGCTACAATGAGCAGTTCTTC
>TRBJ2-6|NA|TRBV11-2|NA
CASSLIPSSGANVLTF
TGTGCCAGCAGCTTAATTCCTAGCTCTGGGGCCAACGTCCTGACTTTC
>TRBJ2-7|NA|TRBV4-3|NA
CASSQDLGGYEQYF
TGCGCCAGCAGCCAAGATCTGGGGGGCTACGAGCAGTACTTC
>TRBJ1-4|NA|TRBV4-2|NA
CASSQGGGDHEKLFF
TGTGCCAGCAGCCAAGGGGGAGGGGACCATGAAAAACTGTTTTTT
>TRBJ2-1|few|TRBV7-8|TRBD2
CASSLEISGTLREQFF
TGTGCCAGCAGCTTAGAGATTAGCGGGACTCTCAGAGAGCAGTTCTTC
>TRBJ2-1|NA|TRBV30|TRBD2
CAWSRLAGNNEQFF
TGTGCCTGGAGTCGTCTAGCGGGGAACAATGAGCAGTTCTTC
>TRBJ1-5|NA|TRBV10-2|NA
CASSEGGGFAQHF
TGCGCCAGCAGTGAAGGGGGTGGGTTTGCCCAGCATTTT
>TRBJ2-2|few|TRBV18|NA
CASSTTGNTGELFF
TGTGCCAGCTCAACGACAGGGAACACCGGGGAGCTGTTTTTT
>TRBJ2-7|NA|TRBV18|NA
CASSLDWTGEQYF
TGTGCCAGCTCACTGGACTGGACGGGGGAGCAGTACTTC
>TRBJ2-4|few|TRBV7-3|TRBD2
CASSLKLGEGRSAKNIQYF
TGTGCCAGCAGCTTAAAGTTGGGGGAGGGCCGTAGCGCCAAAAACATTCAGTACTTC
>TRBJ2-2|NA|TRBV7-3|NA
CASSLTVAGELFF
TGTGCCAGCAGCTTAACCGTAGCCGGGGAGCTGTTTTTT
>TRBJ2-6|few|TRBV7-8|NA
CASSSVFSGANVLTF
TGTGCCAGCAGCTCGGTCTTCTCTGGGGCCAACGTCCTGACTTTC
>TRBJ2-7|few|TRBV7-6|TRBD2
CASSFRASGSFYEQYF
TGTGCCAGCAGCTTTAGGGCTAGCGGGAGTTTTTACGAGCAGTACTTC
>TRBJ1-1|NA|TRBV11-2|NA
CATPVKGMNTEAFF
TGTGCCACCCCCGTTAAGGGAATGAACACTGAAGCTTTCTTT
>TRBJ2-7|NA|TRBV27|NA
CASRSGLGEQYF
TGTGCCAGCAGGTCAGGGTTAGGTGAGCAGTACTTC
>TRBJ2-1|NA|TRBV4-1|TRBD1
CASSQEIGTGGFYNEQFF
TGCGCCAGCAGCCAGGAGATTGGGACAGGGGGATTCTACAATGAGCAGTTCTTC
>TRBJ2-1|NA|TRBV2|TRBD2
CASSGLARDNNEQFF
TGTGCCAGCAGTGGACTAGCACGAGATAACAATGAGCAGTTCTTC
>TRBJ2-7|NA|TRBV10-3|TRBD1
CAISDFGTGGKQYF
TGTGCCATCAGTGACTTCGGGACAGGGGGCAAGCAGTACTTC
>TRBJ2-2|few|TRBV7-9|TRBD2
CASRATSGSNTGELFF
TGTGCCAGCAGGGCAACTAGCGGGAGTAACACCGGGGAGCTGTTTTTT
>TRBJ2-3|NA|TRBV10-3|NA
CAISERNTDTQYF
TGTGCCATCAGTGAGAGGAACACAGATACGCAGTATTTT
>TRBJ2-7|NA|TRBV10-1|TRBD1
CASPRDREVNLPHEQYF
TGCGCCAGCCCCCGGGACAGGGAGGTGAATTTGCCCCACGAGCAGTACTTC
>TRBJ2-7|NA|TRBV27|NA
CASSLNYVREQYF
TGTGCCAGCAGTTTAAACTACGTAAGGGAGCAGTACTTC
>TRBJ2-1|NA|TRBV25-1|TRBD2
CASSDGLAGATYNEQFF
TGTGCCAGCAGTGATGGACTAGCGGGAGCCACCTACAATGAGCAGTTCTTC
>TRBJ2-5|NA|TRBV29-1|NA
CSVRRGETQYF
TGCAGCGTCCGAAGGGGGGAGACCCAGTACTTC
>TRBJ2-3|NA|TRBV10-2|NA
CASRVAGTDTQYF
TGCGCCAGCAGGGTCGCGGGCACAGATACGCAGTATTTT
>TRBJ1-2|NA|TRBV7-2|NA
CASSLASWGGDGYTF
TGTGCCAGCAGCTTAGCCTCGTGGGGGGGCGATGGCTACACCTTC
>TRBJ2-2|once|TRBV7-2|TRBD2
CASSLLASGATNTGELFF
TGTGCCAGCAGCTTATTGGCTAGCGGGGCCACGAACACCGGGGAGCTGTTTTTT
>TRBJ2-6|NA|TRBV6-4|NA
CASSERSGNGANVLTF
TGTGCCAGCAGTGAAAGATCGGGAAATGGGGCCAACGTCCTGACTTTC
>TRBJ2-3|once|TRBV7-2|TRBD2
CASSSTSGSGTQYF
TGTGCCAGCAGCTCAACTAGCGGGAGTGGCACGCAGTATTTT
>TRBJ1-2|NA|TRBV28|NA
CASSSPITSGNLHGYTF
TGTGCCAGCAGTTCCCCCATAACCAGCGGGAATCTCCATGGCTACACCTTC
>TRBJ2-2|NA|TRBV7-3|NA
CASSLKVGAIATGELFF
TGTGCCAGCAGCTTAAAAGTGGGGGCGATTGCCACCGGGGAGCTGTTTTTT
>TRBJ2-5|NA|TRBV28|TRBD1
CASSSRQGTLEETQYF
TGTGCCAGCAGTTCTCGACAGGGGACCCTTGAAGAGACCCAGTACTTC
>TRBJ2-2|NA|TRBV4-2|NA
CASSPPPGELFF
TGTGCCAGCAGCCCCCCGCCCGGGGAGCTGTTTTTT
>TRBJ2-2|NA|TRBV19|NA
CASSITGGDTGELFF
TGTGCCAGTAGTATTACAGGAGGGGACACCGGGGAGCTGTTTTTT
>TRBJ2-3|NA|TRBV6-4|NA
CASAPEPTDTQYF
TGTGCCAGCGCCCCGGAACCCACAGATACGCAGTATTTT